The 27 T cell receptor beta chains in this list originate from one sample, sequenced in a study of low-dose radiotherapy and immunotherapy resistance in tumors. As to time point: after trial treatment. Treatment defined: LDRT plus nivolumab, ipilimumab, low-dose cyclophosphamide and aspirin (RACIN trial). Covering alpha and beta chains, TRAV- and TRBV-specific primers were used for the first-strand cDNA. For amplifying TCRs, the PCR ran for approximately 21 cycles with Phusion, which was used together with a constant-region primer and the adapter on the V primers. TCRdb passed the reads through MiXCR, listing each CDR3 protein once. The sample lists some 94,000 distinct CDR3 sequences, around a fifth seen once, with 13% in the top ten. Sequencing used PBMCs, obtained after low-dose radiotherapy plus immunotherapy. The receptors here all came from a female donor with ovarian cancer.

At least ten counts were recorded for this clonotype. The V gene is TRBV5-4, the J gene TRBJ1-1; the D is unclear. Germline V gene lookup returns CDR1 SGHNT and CDR2 YYREEE (reference sequence). The CDR3 extends over 15 amino acids. V was pared by 0 bases and J by 1 base, with 10 bases between. The CDR3 reads CASSLAGVANTEAFF. DNA of the CDR3: TGTGCCAGCAGCTTGGCCGGGGTTGCGAACACTGAAGCTTTCTTT.

The genes are TRBV6-2 or TRBV6-3 and TRBJ1-3; D remains unclear. The germline V gene encodes CDR1 MNHEY and CDR2 SVGEGT. CDR3 size: 15 residues. V shed 9 bases and J shed 0 bases, with 15 bases lying between them. In DNA, the CDR3 is TGTGCCAGTCTTAAAGAACGGGGCTCTGGAAACACCATATATTTT. Translation: CASLKERGSGNTIYF.

This clonotype was picked up many times. The rearrangement uses TRBV2 and TRBJ2-3; D uncertain. The CDR3 has 15 residues. Germline V lookup: CDR1 SNHLY, CDR2 FYNNEI. The V end lost 0 bases, the J end lost 4 bases, and 11 bases lay between the germline ends. This CDR3 is CASSEALGQSDTQYF. Written as DNA, the CDR3 is TGTGCCAGCAGTGAAGCGCTTGGGCAGTCAGATACGCAGTATTTT. The full variable domain, its missing parts supplied by reference TRBV2 and TRBJ2-3, is EPEVTQTPSHQVTQMGQEVILRCVPISNHLYFYWYRQILGQKVEFLVSFYNNEISEKSEIFDDQFSVERPDGSNFTLKIRSTKLEDSAMYFCASSEALGQSDTQYFGPGTRLTVL.

This clonotype was counted between two and nine times. This sequence joins TRBV20-1 and TRBJ1-5; TRBD1 is a possible D gene (6 bases). Trimming took 4 bases from V and 3 from J, leaving 13 bases between them. The germline V gene encodes CDR1 DFQATT and CDR2 SNEGSKA (reference sequence). There are 14 residues in the CDR3. DNA of the CDR3: TGCAGTGCTACCCCAGGGGCGGCCAATCAGCCCCAGCATTTT. It codes for CSATPGAANQPQHF.

This clonotype occurred many times. The chain joins TRBV5-8 to TRBJ2-1; 11 bases are shared with TRBD2. CDR1 SGHTS and CDR2 YDEGEE come from the germline V gene. There are 16 residues in the CDR3. Losses at the gene ends were 5 bases for V and 1 base for J; bases not matched to a gene: 5. The CDR3: CASRLAGGPSYNEQFF. DNA for the CDR3: TGTGCCAGCAGGTTAGCGGGGGGGCCGTCCTACAATGAGCAGTTCTTC.

This clonotype has a count of ten or more. This sequence joins TRBV28 and TRBJ1-1; TRBD1 might be the D (6 bases). This CDR3 has 15 amino acids. Trimming stripped 10 bases from V and 2 bases from J, with 20 bases between. Germline V gene data show CDR1 as MDHEN and CDR2 as SYDVKM. CDR3 sequence reads: CATLQGLVGNTEAFF. CDR3 DNA: TGTGCCACTTTGCAGGGGCTGGTAGGAAACACTGAAGCTTTCTTT.

This clonotype has just a few counts. The chain recombines TRBV20-1 with TRBJ2-7; 7 bases are shared with TRBD1. V gave up 5 bases and J gave up 5 bases; unmatched junction bases: 9. The CDR3 length is 13 residues. Germline V gene sequence: CDR1 DFQATT, CDR2 SNEGSKA (reference sequence). The CDR3 sequence is CSARIPGTDEQYF. The DNA for the CDR3 is TGCAGTGCTCGAATACCCGGGACAGACGAGCAGTACTTC.

This clonotype was counted many times. The rearrangement joins TRBV7-9 to TRBJ2-3; no definite D call. CDR3 size: 14 residues. Germline V gene sequence: CDR1 SEHNR, CDR2 FQNEAQ (reference sequence). The V end lost 5 bases, the J end lost 1 base, and 10 bases lay between the germline ends. CDR3 protein: CASSPPHRTDTQYF. The DNA for the CDR3 is TGTGCCAGCAGCCCCCCACACCGCACAGATACGCAGTATTTT.

At least ten counts were recorded for this clonotype. Here the CDR3 reads CASSPSGRAVLGEQFF. DNA for the CDR3: TGTGCCAGCAGTCCTAGCGGGAGGGCCGTTTTAGGTGAGCAGTTCTTC. The chain links TRBV6-2 or TRBV6-3 to TRBJ2-1, with 12 bases matching TRBD2. CDR3 length: 16 residues. V shed 5 bases and J 9 bases; nucleotides not matched to a gene: 11. CDR1 MNHEY and CDR2 SVGEGT come from the germline V gene.

This clonotype was counted ten times or more. The chain has TRBV6-5 and TRBJ1-2; tentatively, D is TRBD1 (6 bases). The ends were cut back, 5 bases at V and 3 bases at J, with 13 bases in the middle. CDR1 is MNHEY, CDR2 SVGAGI, per germline. The CDR3 spans 14 residues. CDR3 DNA sequence: TGTGCCAGCAGTCCCGGGGGGGGGCACTATGGCTACACCTTC. It specifies CASSPGGGHYGYTF.

V is TRBV6-6 and J is TRBJ2-3; 7 nucleotides align to TRBD1. CDR1 MNHNY and CDR2 SVGAGI come from the germline V gene (reference sequence). V lost 6 bases to trimming and J lost 0 bases; unmatched junction nucleotides: 12. This CDR3 is 17 amino acids long. The CDR3 protein is CASRDPGGPTSTDTQYF. The CDR3 nucleotides read TGTGCCAGCAGGGACCCAGGGGGTCCAACTAGCACAGATACGCAGTATTTT.

This clonotype was counted at least ten times. The chain links TRBV3-1 to TRBJ1-5; maybe TRBD1 (5 bases). The V and J ends lost 1 base and 7 bases respectively, with 8 bases between them. This CDR3 is built from 13 residues. Germline CDR1 is LGHDT and CDR2 is YNNKEL (reference sequence). As DNA, the CDR3 is TGTGCCAGCAGCCAAGTAGGGGACCAGCCCCAGCATTTT. Its translation: CASSQVGDQPQHF.

In this sample, this clonotype turned up many times. The V call is TRBV28, the J call TRBJ2-5; 7 bases fit TRBD1. Germline V gene lookup returns CDR1 MDHEN and CDR2 SYDVKM. CDR3 size: 15 residues. Trimming took 5 bases from V and 5 from J; bases not matched to a gene: 11. Written as DNA, the CDR3 is TGTGCCAGCAGTGGACCCGACAGGGTCGTCGAGACCCAGTACTTC. Translation: CASSGPDRVVETQYF.

This clonotype was seen ten or more times. V and J are TRBV29-1 and TRBJ2-7; D gene uncertain. In germline, CDR1 is SQVTM, CDR2 ANQGSEA. There are 12 residues in the CDR3. Trimming removed 0 bases at V and 3 bases at J, with 6 bases between. In nucleotides, the CDR3 is TGCAGCGTTGAAGATGCCGGCTACGAGCAGTACTTC. Translated: CSVEDAGYEQYF.

Many counts were recorded for this clonotype. This chain's CDR3 is CSARDTYPADTQYF. The CDR3 nucleotides read TGCAGTGCTAGAGACACATATCCCGCAGATACGCAGTATTTT. The chain has TRBV20-1 and TRBJ2-3; D is unclear. The CDR3 covers 14 residues. The V and J ends lost 0 bases and 4 bases respectively, with 11 bases between them. Germline V gene sequence: CDR1 DFQATT, CDR2 SNEGSKA (reference sequence).

This clonotype was seen a few times. This chain connects TRBV5-4 to TRBJ1-2, with 7 nucleotides matching TRBD1. The CDR3 spans 14 residues. V lost 1 base, J lost 2 bases, and 2 bases stayed unmatched. Germline assignment: CDR1 SGHNT and CDR2 YYREEE (reference sequence). For the CDR3, the DNA is TGTGCCAGCAGCTTGCAGGGGGAAAACTATGGCTACACCTTC. Protein: CASSLQGENYGYTF.

Ten or more counts support this clonotype. This chain links TRBV19 with TRBJ2-5; 11 nucleotides agree with TRBD1. Trimming cost V 6 bases and J 2 bases; bases outside gene matches: 5. The CDR3 length is 15 residues. Germline V CDR1 and CDR2: LNHDA, SQIVND (reference sequence). The CDR3 reads CASRARDRGQETQYF. In nucleotides, the CDR3 is TGTGCCAGTAGGGCCAGGGACAGGGGGCAAGAGACCCAGTACTTC.

Concerning this clonotype itself: The DNA is omitted, as the CDR3 cannot be located on it reliably, and the CDR3 follows TCRdb's listing. This sequence joins TRBV9 and TRBJ2-5; the table's D call, TRBD1, has no DNA check behind it. Germline V gene sequence: CDR1 SGDLS, CDR2 YYNGEE. The CDR3 length is 20 residues, termini included. CDR3 protein: CASSIYLCSVAAGTGQTQYF.

This clonotype was detected many times. The chain couples TRBV11-2 to TRBJ2-7; D might be TRBD2 (7 bases). This CDR3 is built from 15 residues. V lost 2 bases and J lost 3, with 14 bases in between. Per the germline V gene, CDR1 is SGHAT and CDR2 is FQNNGV. The CDR3 loop reads CASSLSSGEGYEQYF. CDR3 coding DNA: TGTGCCAGCAGCTTAAGTTCAGGGGAGGGCTACGAGCAGTACTTC.

This clonotype was recorded at least ten times. This chain uses TRBV7-2 with TRBJ1-2, with D tentatively TRBD1 (5 bases). The CDR3 has 15 residues. Germline values: CDR1 SGHTA, CDR2 FQGNSA. Trimming took 1 base from V and 4 from J, leaving 13 bases between them. The CDR3 DNA reads TGTGCCAGCAGCTTAGGGAGGGGTGGAATCTATGGCTACACCTTC. Residues: CASSLGRGGIYGYTF.

The J gene is TRBJ1-2, the V gene TRBV7-2, with D perhaps matching TRBD1 (6 bases). The CDR3 length is 14 residues. Germline V gene lookup returns CDR1 SGHTA and CDR2 FQGNSA. V dropped 1 base and J dropped 5 bases, with 11 bases sitting between them. For the CDR3, the DNA is TGTGCCAGCAGCTTAGACGGGACATCTTATGGCTACACCTTC. This gives the protein CASSLDGTSYGYTF. Combining the CDR3 with reference TRBV7-2 and TRBJ1-2 gives the whole variable domain GAGVSQSPSNKVTEKGKDVELRCDPISGHTALYWYRQSLGQGLEFLIYFQGNSAPDKSGLPSDRFSAERTGGSVSTLTIQRTQQEDSAVYLCASSLDGTSYGYTFGSGTRLTVV.

This clonotype showed up just once. A read error may account for a junction end that differs from germline. V and J are TRBV28 and TRBJ2-6, with TRBD1 identical over 8 bases. The CDR3 contains 15 residues. The germline CDR1 and CDR2 sequences are MDHEN and SYDVKM. The CDR3 nucleotides read TGTGCCAGCAGACGCCAGGGGGCTGGGGTCAACGTCCTGACTTTC. It encodes CASRRQGAGVNVLTF.

This clonotype occurred many times. The chain carries TRBV29-1 and TRBJ2-3; D perhaps matches TRBD1 (5 bases). Trimming shortened V by 2 bases and J by 0 bases, and 15 bases separated the two germline ends. The germline V gene has CDR1 SQVTM and CDR2 ANQGSEA. The CDR3 extends over 16 amino acids. This CDR3 is CSVEKGVPTSTDTQYF. The CDR3 DNA follows: TGCAGCGTTGAAAAAGGGGTACCGACTAGCACAGATACGCAGTATTTT.

This clonotype came up many times. The CDR3 nucleotides are TGTGCCAGCAGCTTAATCCGACAGGAGACCCAGTACTTC. Amino acid sequence: CASSLIRQETQYF. The chain recombines TRBV7-2 with TRBJ2-5; D may be TRBD1 (5 bases). V lost 2 bases and J lost 5, with 9 bases in between. CDR3 length: 13 amino acids. Germline V gene data show CDR1 as SGHTA and CDR2 as FQGNSA.

This clonotype has ten or more counts. The chain links TRBV4-1 to TRBJ1-2; tentatively, D is TRBD1 (6 bases). In germline, CDR1 is MGHRA, CDR2 YSYEKL. The CDR3 runs to 15 residues. With 2 bases removed from V and 8 bases from J, the gap between germline ends came to 18 bases. The CDR3 DNA reads as TGCGCCAGCAGCCAACTTGAGGGGGGGCACGCAGGCTACACCTTC. Protein product: CASSQLEGGHAGYTF.

Details on this clonotype: This likely came from a read error, as a far larger clone is one base away. The rearrangement links TRBV1 to TRBJ1-2. TRBV1 corresponds to a pseudogene. The CDR3 sequence is 14 residues long. The CDR3 region is CASSQAQRSYGYTF. The CDR3 DNA reads as TGCGCCAGCAGCCAAGCCCAGAGAAGCTATGGCTACACCTTC.

There are many counts of this clonotype. V gene TRBV4-1 combines with J gene TRBJ2-7, with 8 bases identical to TRBD2. The germline V gene encodes CDR1 MGHRA and CDR2 YSYEKL. The trim removed 0 bases at V and 4 bases at J, leaving 5 bases unmatched. This CDR3 comprises 15 residues. DNA of the CDR3: TGCGCCAGCAGCCAAGATATAGCGGGGCTATACGAGCAGTACTTC. Protein product: CASSQDIAGLYEQYF.